This T cell receptor (beta chain) was recorded in a study of blood T cells in healthy people across ages. A J-beta primer mix and a sample-barcoded 5' primer were used in a second PCR of roughly 7 to 12 cycles. MiXCR, run by TCRdb on the 5' RACE reads, gives a single entry per CDR3 protein. The data contain over 1,300,000 distinct CDR3 sequences, roughly 60% of them seen just once; the ten biggest clones take up under 8.5%. CDR1 and CDR2 from the germline V gene are SNHLY and FYNNEI. The CDR3 loop spans 16 amino acids. V was clipped by 0 bases and J by 8 bases, with 19 bases between them. Sequencing was done on a sample of blood. The chain couples TRBV2 to TRBJ1-2; TRBD1 is a possible D gene (5 bases). This TCR derives from a man aged 18 to 30 in good health. This chain's CDR3 is CASSEAVGPTGGGYTF. The CDR3 DNA is TGTGCCAGCAGTGAAGCGGTGGGGCCGACCGGGGGAGGCTACACCTTC. The full variable domain, its missing parts supplied by reference TRBV2 and TRBJ1-2, is EPEVTQTPSHQVTQMGQEVILRCVPISNHLYFYWYRQILGQKVEFLVSFYNNEISEKSEIFDDQFSVERPDGSNFTLKIRSTKLEDSAMYFCASSEAVGPTGGGYTFGSGTRLTVV.